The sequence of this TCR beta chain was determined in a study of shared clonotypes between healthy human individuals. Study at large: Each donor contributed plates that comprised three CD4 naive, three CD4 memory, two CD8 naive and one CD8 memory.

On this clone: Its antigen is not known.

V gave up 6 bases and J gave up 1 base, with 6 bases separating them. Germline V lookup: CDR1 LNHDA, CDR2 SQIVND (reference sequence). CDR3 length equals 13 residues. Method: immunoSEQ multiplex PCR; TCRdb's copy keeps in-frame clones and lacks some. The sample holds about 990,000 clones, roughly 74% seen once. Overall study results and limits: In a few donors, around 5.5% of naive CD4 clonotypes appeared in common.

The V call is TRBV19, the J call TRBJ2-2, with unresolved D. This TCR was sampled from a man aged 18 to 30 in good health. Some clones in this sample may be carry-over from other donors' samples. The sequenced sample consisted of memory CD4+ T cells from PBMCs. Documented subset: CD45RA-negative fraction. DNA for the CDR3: TGTGCCAGTAGAGATCAGAACACCGGGGAGCTGTTTTTT. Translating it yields CASRDQNTGELFF.